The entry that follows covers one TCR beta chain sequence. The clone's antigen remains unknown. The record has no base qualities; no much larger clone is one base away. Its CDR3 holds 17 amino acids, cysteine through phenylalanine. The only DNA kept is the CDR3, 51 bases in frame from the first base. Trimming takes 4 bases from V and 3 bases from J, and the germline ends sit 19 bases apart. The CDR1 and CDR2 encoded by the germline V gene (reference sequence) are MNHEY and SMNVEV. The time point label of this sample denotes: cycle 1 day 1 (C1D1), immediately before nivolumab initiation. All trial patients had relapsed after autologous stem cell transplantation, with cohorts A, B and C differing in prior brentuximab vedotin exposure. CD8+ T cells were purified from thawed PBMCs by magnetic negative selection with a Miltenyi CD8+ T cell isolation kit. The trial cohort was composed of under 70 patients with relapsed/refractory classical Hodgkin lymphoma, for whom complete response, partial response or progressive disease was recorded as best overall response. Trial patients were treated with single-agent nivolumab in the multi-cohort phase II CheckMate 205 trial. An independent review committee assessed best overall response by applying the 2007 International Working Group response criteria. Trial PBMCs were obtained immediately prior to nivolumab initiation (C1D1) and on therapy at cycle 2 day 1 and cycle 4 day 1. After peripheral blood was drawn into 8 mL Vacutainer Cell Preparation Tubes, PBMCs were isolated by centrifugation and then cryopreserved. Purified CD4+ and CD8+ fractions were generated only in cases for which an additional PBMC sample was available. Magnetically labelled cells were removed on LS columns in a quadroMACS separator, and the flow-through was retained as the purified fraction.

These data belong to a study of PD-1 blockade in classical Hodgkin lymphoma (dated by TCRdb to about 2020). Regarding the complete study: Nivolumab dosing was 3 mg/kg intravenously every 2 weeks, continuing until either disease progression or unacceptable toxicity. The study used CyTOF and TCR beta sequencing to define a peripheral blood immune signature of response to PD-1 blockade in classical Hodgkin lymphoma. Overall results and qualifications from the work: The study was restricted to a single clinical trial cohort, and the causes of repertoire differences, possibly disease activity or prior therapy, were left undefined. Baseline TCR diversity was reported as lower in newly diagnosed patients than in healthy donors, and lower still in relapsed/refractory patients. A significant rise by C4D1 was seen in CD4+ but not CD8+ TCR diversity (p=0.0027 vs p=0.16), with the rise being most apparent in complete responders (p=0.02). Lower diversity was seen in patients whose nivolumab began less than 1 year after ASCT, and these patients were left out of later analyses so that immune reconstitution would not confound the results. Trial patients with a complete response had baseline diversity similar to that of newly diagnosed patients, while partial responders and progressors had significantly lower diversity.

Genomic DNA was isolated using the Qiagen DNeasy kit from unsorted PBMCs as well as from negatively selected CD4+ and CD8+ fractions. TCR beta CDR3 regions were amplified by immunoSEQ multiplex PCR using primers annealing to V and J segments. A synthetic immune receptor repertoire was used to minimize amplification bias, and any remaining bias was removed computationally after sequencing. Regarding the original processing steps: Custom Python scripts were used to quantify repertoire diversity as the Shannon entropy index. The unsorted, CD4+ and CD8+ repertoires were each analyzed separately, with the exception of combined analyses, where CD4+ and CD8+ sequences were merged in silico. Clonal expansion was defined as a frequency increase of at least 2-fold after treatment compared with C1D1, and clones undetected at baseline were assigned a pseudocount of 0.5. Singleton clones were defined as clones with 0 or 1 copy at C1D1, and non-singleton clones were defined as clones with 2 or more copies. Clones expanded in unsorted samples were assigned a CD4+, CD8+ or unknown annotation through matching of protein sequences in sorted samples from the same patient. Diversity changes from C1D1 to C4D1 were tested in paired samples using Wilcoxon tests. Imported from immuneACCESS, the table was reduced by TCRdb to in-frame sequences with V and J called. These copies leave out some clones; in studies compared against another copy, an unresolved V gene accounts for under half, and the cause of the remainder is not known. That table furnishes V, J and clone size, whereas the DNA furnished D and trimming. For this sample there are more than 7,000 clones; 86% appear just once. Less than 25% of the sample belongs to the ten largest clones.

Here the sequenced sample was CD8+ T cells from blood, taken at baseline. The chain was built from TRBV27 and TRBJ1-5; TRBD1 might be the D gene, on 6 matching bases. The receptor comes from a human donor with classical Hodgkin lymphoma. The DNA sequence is TGTGCCAGCAGTTCCGTTTCAGGGGACGGGGCCAATCAGCCCCAGCATTTT. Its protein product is CASSSVSGDGANQPQHF.